This T cell receptor beta chain appears in the sequencing data of a study of T cell responses to AZD1222 COVID-19 vaccine. Study-wide findings and caveats: Targeting of unmutated variant regions was reportedly seen in nearly half of spike-specific TCRs.

In regard to this clone: What it binds is not known.

TCRdb's copy holds only in-frame clones and misses some; the assay was immunoSEQ multiplex PCR. The sample includes about 130,000 clones, 92% seen only once; the top ten take approximately 1.2%. The specimen comprised peripheral blood, sampled 28 days after the second AZD1222 dose. This TCR was sampled from an adult who received the AZD1222 COVID-19 vaccine.

CDR3 coding DNA: TGTGCCAGCAGACCCGACAGCTACGAGCAGTACTTC. It translates to CASRPDSYEQYF. The rearrangement joins TRBV7-3 to TRBJ2-7; D might be TRBD1 (5 bases). This CDR3 spans 12 amino acids. Deletions cut 6 bases from V and 3 bases from J, with 9 bases between. Germline assignment: CDR1 SGHTA and CDR2 FQGTGA.